The TCR beta chain under discussion was sequenced for a study of T-cell reconstitution after alpha-beta-depleted transplantation in children. Molecular barcoding with unique molecular identifiers was used for the TCRbeta library. Each CDR3 protein is one row after TCRdb ran MiXCR on the PCR reads. The sample carries under 850,000 distinct CDR3 sequences, around 13% recorded once. The CDR3 sequence is 15 residues long. With V trimmed by 7 bases and J by 1 base, 10 bases remained unmatched. The germline V gene encodes CDR1 DFQATT and CDR2 SNEGSKA (reference sequence). Many counts were recorded for this clonotype. The antigen remains undetermined. Study results and caveats: Several hundred expanded graft clones reportedly gave rise to the alpha-beta T cells present about two months after transplant. Newly generated T cells supplied most T-cell counts and diversity one year post-transplant.

This specimen was PBMCs, taken before TCRalphabeta/CD19-depleted stem cell transplant. This chain links TRBV20-1 with TRBJ1-1, with TRBD1 matching over 9 bases. The sequence derives from a girl aged 2 to 9 with congenital amegakaryocytic thrombocytopenia, due to receive a stem cell transplant. In DNA form, the CDR3 reads TGCAGTGTTCCGGACACAGGGGGCCGGAACACTGAAGCTTTCTTT. This sequence encodes CSVPDTGGRNTEAFF.